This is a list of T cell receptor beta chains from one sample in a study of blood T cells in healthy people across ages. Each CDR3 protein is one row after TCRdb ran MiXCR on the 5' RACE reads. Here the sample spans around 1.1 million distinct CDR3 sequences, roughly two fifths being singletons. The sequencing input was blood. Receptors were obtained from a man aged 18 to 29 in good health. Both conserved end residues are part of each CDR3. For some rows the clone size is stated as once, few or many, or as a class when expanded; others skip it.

CSARDLENQPQHF	TRBV20-1	-	13
CASSQPFLLGHPNTEAFF	TRBV14	many	18
CSVAFGTANRSYEQYF	TRBV29-1	many	16
CASSQPGNQPQHF	TRBV3-1	few	13
CAGGREWSGELFF	TRBV12-3/TRBV12-4	-	13
CSAKTGGGEQFF	TRBV20-1	-	12
CASRLRSEGEQFF	TRBV27	-	13
CASSWGGAGAANEQFF	TRBV11-2	-	16
CVSSPTWHPNTEAFF	TRBV5-6	-	15
CASSGGTGRTGELFF	TRBV12-3/TRBV12-4	-	15
CAGSEGGWSVNYNEQFF	TRBV6-2/TRBV6-3	-	17
CASRGWTGDGRTEAFF	TRBV6-5	-	16
CSAKRGKLYNEQFF	TRBV20-1	few	14
CASSVAAREYGYTF	TRBV2	-	14
CASSPVGRAERNEQFF	TRBV7-9	few	16
CASSPGQGDNEQYF	TRBV4-3	-	14
CASSFETGTNEKLFF	TRBV7-2	-	15
CAIRAGSKETQYF	TRBV10-3	-	13
CASTFDRGEQYF	TRBV5-1	-	12
CASSLGGLSTGELFF	TRBV11-3	-	15
CSVRDRVYNEQFF	TRBV29-1	-	13
CASSSNRAPFTF	TRBV6-5	-	12
CAEQGPSYNEQFF	TRBV7-9	-	13